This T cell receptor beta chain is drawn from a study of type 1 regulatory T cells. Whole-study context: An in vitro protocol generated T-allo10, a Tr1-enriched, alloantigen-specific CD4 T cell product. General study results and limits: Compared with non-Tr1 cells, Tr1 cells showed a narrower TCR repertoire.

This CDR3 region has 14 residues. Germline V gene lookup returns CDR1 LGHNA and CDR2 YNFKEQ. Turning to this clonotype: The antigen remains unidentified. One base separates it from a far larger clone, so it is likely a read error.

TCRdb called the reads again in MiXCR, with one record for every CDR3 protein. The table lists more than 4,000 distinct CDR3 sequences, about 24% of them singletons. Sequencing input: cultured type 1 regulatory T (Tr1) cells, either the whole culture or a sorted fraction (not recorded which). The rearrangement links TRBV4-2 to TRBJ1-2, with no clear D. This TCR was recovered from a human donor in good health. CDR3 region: CASSPGMGNYGYTF. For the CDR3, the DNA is TGCGCCAGCAGCCCTGGGATGGGGAACTATGGCTACACCTTC.